Following are 31 T cell receptor beta chains from one sample sequenced in a study of T cells in Graves' hyperthyroidism and ophthalmopathy. It was RNA transcripts that yielded the amplified TCR beta CDR3 regions. Initially, a first-round RT-PCR of the TCR CDR3 employed the HTBI primer set. Using its own MiXCR run on the multiplex PCR reads, TCRdb lists one record per CDR3 protein. The profile shows under 450,000 distinct CDR3 sequences, about 15% of them singletons. The specimen sequenced was blood. Receptors originate from a woman aged 18-30 years with Graves' hyperthyroidism.

Only a few counts were recorded for this clonotype. The germline gene is not matched at one end of the junction; a read error may be the cause. V and J are TRBV7-3 and TRBJ2-1, with D perhaps TRBD2 (5 bases). The CDR3 has 17 residues. CDR1 and CDR2 from the germline V gene are SGHTA and FQGTGA. CDR3 sequence reads: CASSLTPSTTFYNEQSF. Here the CDR3 DNA reads TGTGCCAGCAGCTTAACTCCTAGCACTACTTTTTACAATGAGCAGTCCTTC.

This clonotype was seen a handful of times. A much larger clone lies a single base off, so this may be a read error. This is likely a read error, given that the CDR3 carries no conserved phenylalanine or tryptophan at its end. CDR3 DNA: TGTGCCAGCAGTTTAGCGACTAGCGGGAGAGGGGAGCTGTTTCTT. Residues: CASSLATSGRGELFL. The V call is TRBV28, the J call TRBJ2-2; the match to TRBD2 covers 12 bases. The germline V gene encodes CDR1 MDHEN and CDR2 SYDVKM. This CDR3 has 15 residues. Trimming at V came to 2 bases and at J to 8 bases, leaving 3 bases not matched to a gene.

This clonotype has more than one count but fewer than ten. CDR3 sequence (DNA): TGTGCCAGCAGCTCCCACTTTGATAACTATGGCTACACCTTC. Translating gives CASSSHFDNYGYTF. V and J are TRBV14 and TRBJ1-2; D gene unclear. Germline values: CDR1 SGHDN, CDR2 FVKESK. This CDR3 is 14 amino acids long. V lost 5 bases and J 1 base, leaving 11 bases between the germline ends. Filled out from reference TRBV14 and TRBJ1-2, the complete variable domain reads EAGVTQFPSHSVIEKGQTVTLRCDPISGHDNLYWYRRVMGKEIKFLLHFVKESKQDESGMPNNRFLAERTGGTYSTLKVQPAELEDSGVYFCASSSHFDNYGYTFGSGTRLTVV.

This clonotype was seen ten or more times. This rearrangement joins TRBV7-8 to TRBJ2-7; 11 bases map to TRBD2. There are 17 residues in the CDR3. The junction had 15 bases not matched to a gene; V was cut back by 10 bases and J by 1 base. Germline CDR1 is SGHVS and CDR2 is FQNEAQ. The CDR3 loop reads CATTASGRSQTSYEQYF. The CDR3 DNA reads as TGTGCCACTACCGCTAGCGGGAGGAGCCAGACATCCTACGAGCAGTACTTC.

This chain connects TRBV4-3 to TRBJ1-2; D is possibly TRBD1 (5 bases). The CDR3 extends over 14 amino acids. Trimming stripped 2 bases from V and 8 bases from J, with 15 bases between. Germline V gene lookup returns CDR1 LGHNA and CDR2 YSLEER. CDR3 region: CASSQIMGVQGYTF. CDR3 DNA sequence: TGCGCCAGCAGCCAAATTATGGGGGTACAAGGCTACACCTTC.

This clonotype was seen at least ten times. The chain couples TRBV27 to TRBJ2-7, with 7 bases matching TRBD1. The CDR3 runs to 17 residues. CDR1 is MNHEY and CDR2 is SMNVEV in the germline V gene (reference sequence). The V segment lost 4 bases and the J segment 0 bases; nucleotides outside the gene matches: 12. In DNA, the CDR3 is TGTGCCAGCAGTTCTGTAAAGGACAGGCTGTACTCCTACGAGCAGTACTTC. Translation: CASSSVKDRLYSYEQYF.

This clonotype was counted many times. V and J are TRBV11-2 and TRBJ2-1; maybe TRBD2 (6 bases). The length of the CDR3 is 15 residues. V was pared by 1 base and J by 4 bases, with 11 bases between. The germline gives CDR1 SGHAT, CDR2 FQNNGV. The CDR3 sequence: CASSLAAGSYNEQFF. The CDR3 nucleotides are TGTGCCAGCAGCTTAGCTGCGGGATCTTACAATGAGCAGTTCTTC.

This chain joins TRBV9 and TRBJ2-7, with TRBD2 matching 10 bases. CDR3 length: 15 residues. Germline trimming cut 0 bases from V and 6 bases from J; bases unmatched to any gene: 6. The germline V gene encodes CDR1 SGDLS and CDR2 YYNGEE. In DNA form, the CDR3 reads TGTGCCAGCAGCGTAGGCGCACTAGCGGGACTCGAGCAGTACTTC. Protein: CASSVGALAGLEQYF.

The V call is TRBV7-2, the J call TRBJ1-2; tentatively, D is TRBD1 (6 bases). The V and J ends lost 0 bases and 7 bases respectively, with 18 bases between them. Germline V lookup: CDR1 SGHTA, CDR2 FQGNSA. The CDR3 extends over 16 amino acids. The CDR3 loop reads CASSLALSRTDRGYTF. CDR3 bases: TGTGCCAGCAGCTTAGCGTTATCGAGGACAGACCGTGGCTACACCTTC. The entire variable domain, with the rest obtained from reference TRBV7-2 and TRBJ1-2, is as follows: GAGVSQSPSNKVTEKGKDVELRCDPISGHTALYWYRQSLGQGLEFLIYFQGNSAPDKSGLPSDRFSAERTGGSVSTLTIQRTQQEDSAVYLCASSLALSRTDRGYTFGSGTRLTVV.

Details on this clonotype: At one end the junction does not follow the germline gene, possibly because of a read error. The V call is TRBV7-9, the J call TRBJ2-7, with D possibly being TRBD2 (5 bases). The CDR3 is 13 amino acids. Germline values: CDR1 SEHNR, CDR2 FQNEAQ (reference sequence). CDR3: CASSPAGTRGQYF. The CDR3 DNA sequence: TGCGCCAGCAGCCCCGCCGGTACCCGGGGGCAGTACTTC. Full variable domain (remainder filled in from reference TRBV7-9 and TRBJ2-7): DTGVSQNPRHKITKRGQNVTFRCDPISEHNRLYWYRQTLGQGPEFLTYFQNEAQLEKSRLLSDRFSAERPKGSFSTLEIQRTEQGDSAMYLCASSPAGTRGQYFGPGTRLTVT.

The chain is built from TRBV7-2 and TRBJ1-2, with D possibly being TRBD1 (5 bases). V was pared by 0 bases and J by 8 bases, with 22 bases between. Germline V gene sequence: CDR1 SGHTA, CDR2 FQGNSA. This CDR3 spans 17 amino acids. The CDR3 sequence: CASSLAGPDIFWEGYTF. The CDR3 DNA sequence: TGTGCCAGCAGCTTAGCGGGGCCAGATATTTTCTGGGAAGGCTACACCTTC.

For this clonotype: This may be a read error: a much more frequent sequence differs by one nucleotide. The V and J genes are TRBV3-1 and TRBJ1-1; 10 bases are shared with TRBD1. The CDR3 has 17 residues. Looked up from germline, CDR1 is LGHDT and CDR2 is YNNKEL (reference sequence). V was pared by 3 bases and J by 4 bases, with 11 bases of the junction left unmatched. CDR3 amino acids: CASSHFLVGQGSTEAFF. The CDR3, as DNA: TGTGCCAGCAGCCATTTTCTCGTGGGACAGGGGAGCACTGAAGCTTTCTTT.

This clonotype was recorded at least ten times. The chain has TRBV11-2 and TRBJ2-1, with 12 bases that match TRBD2. The V segment lost 4 bases and the J segment 5 bases; nucleotides outside the gene matches: 6. The CDR3 loop spans 16 amino acids. Germline CDR1 and CDR2: SGHAT and FQNNGV. The CDR3 region has the DNA TGTGCCAGCAGCTATACTAGCGGGGGGACAGACAATGAGCAGTTCTTC. Its translation: CASSYTSGGTDNEQFF.

This chain connects TRBV5-1 to TRBJ2-5; D is possibly TRBD1 (6 bases). Looked up from germline, CDR1 is SGHRS and CDR2 is YFSETQ. V was pared by 7 bases and J by 4 bases, with 17 bases between. The CDR3 has 14 amino acids. CDR3 bases: TGCGCCAGCCACCCTCAGGGGATCGGAGAGACCCAGTACTTC. Residues: CASHPQGIGETQYF.

This clonotype occurred a few times. This chain joins TRBV28 and TRBJ1-2; maybe TRBD1 (5 bases). Trimming cost V 5 bases and J 4 bases, with 17 bases left between them. Germline V gene data show CDR1 as MDHEN and CDR2 as SYDVKM. This CDR3 is 15 amino acids long. For the CDR3, the DNA is TGTGCCAGCAGTATCCTCTTGAGGGGAGGCTATGGCTACACCTTC. It codes for CASSILLRGGYGYTF.

This clonotype has a count of ten or more. The rearrangement uses TRBV7-3 and TRBJ1-1; D might be TRBD1 (5 bases). Germline V gene data show CDR1 as SGHTA and CDR2 as FQGTGA. The CDR3 extends over 13 amino acids. V was clipped by 1 base and J by 8 bases, with 11 bases between them. For the CDR3, the DNA is TGTGCCAGCAGCTTAAATTCAGGGCGAGAAGCTTTCTTT. Its translation: CASSLNSGREAFF.

J is TRBJ1-1 and V is TRBV20-1, with D possibly being TRBD1 (5 bases). The CDR3 consists of 12 residues. V was shortened by 1 base and J by 3 bases, with 6 bases between the two germline ends. CDR1 is DFQATT, CDR2 SNEGSKA, per germline (reference sequence). CDR3 amino acids: CSARGGDTEAFF. The CDR3 DNA reads as TGCAGTGCTAGAGGAGGGGACACTGAAGCTTTCTTT.

This chain connects TRBV27 to TRBJ2-7, with 8 bases aligning to TRBD2. The CDR3 is 15 amino acids. V gave up 5 bases and J gave up 3 bases; unmatched junction bases: 9. CDR1 is MNHEY and CDR2 is SMNVEV in the germline V gene (reference sequence). CDR3 bases: TGTGCCAGCAGTCCGCGGACTAGCCCCCTCTACGAGCAGTACTTC. Protein product: CASSPRTSPLYEQYF.

This clonotype showed up just a few times. The V gene is TRBV6-5, the J gene TRBJ2-3, with 12 bases identical to TRBD2. The CDR3 runs 17 residues. From germline, CDR1 is MNHEY and CDR2 SVGAGI. Germline trimming cut 2 bases from V and 3 bases from J; bases unmatched to any gene: 6. In nucleotides, the CDR3 is TGTGCCAGCAGTTACGGGCTAGCGGGAGGGCGGACAGATACGCAGTATTTT. It specifies CASSYGLAGGRTDTQYF.

This clonotype was observed at least ten times. The chain employs TRBV4-1 and TRBJ2-1; TRBD2 is a possible D gene (6 bases). Per germline, CDR1 MGHRA and CDR2 YSYEKL. CDR3 length: 13 amino acids. Trimming took 0 bases from V and 8 from J, leaving 8 bases between them. CDR3 protein: CASSQDWGDEQFF. The CDR3 DNA is TGCGCCAGCAGCCAAGACTGGGGGGATGAGCAGTTCTTC.

In its sample, this clonotype was seen many times. This sequence joins TRBV6-6 and TRBJ2-5, with D possibly being TRBD2 (5 bases). The CDR3 is made up of 17 amino acids. Trimming took 0 bases from V and 2 from J, leaving 16 bases between them. Germline loops: CDR1 MNHNY, CDR2 SVGAGI (reference sequence). CDR3 in DNA: TGTGCCAGCAGTTACTCGATGGCTAGCAGACGACAAGAGACCCAGTACTTC. Encoded protein: CASSYSMASRRQETQYF.

Only a few counts were recorded for this clonotype. The rearrangement uses TRBV7-9 and TRBJ1-6, with 9 positions matching TRBD1. Germline CDR1 reads SEHNR; CDR2 reads FQNEAQ (reference sequence). The CDR3 covers 13 residues. V was pared by 8 bases and J by 7 bases, with 3 bases of the junction left unmatched. The DNA for the CDR3 is TGTGCCAGCCTTGGACAGGGGAATTCACCCCTCCACTTT. This translates into CASLGQGNSPLHF.

This clonotype was counted many times. J is TRBJ1-5 and V is TRBV6-1; TRBD1 is a possible D gene (5 bases). V was clipped by 5 bases and J by 7 bases, with 24 bases between them. CDR1 MNHNS and CDR2 SASEGT come from the germline V gene. This CDR3 is built from 17 residues. The CDR3 DNA sequence: TGTGCCAGCAGTTCTCCGGGATCAGGGACGGGAAAACAGCCCCAGCATTTT. Its translation is CASSSPGSGTGKQPQHF.

The chain joins TRBV6-2 or TRBV6-3 to TRBJ1-2, with D perhaps matching TRBD1 (6 bases). With 6 bases removed from V and 4 bases from J, the gap between germline ends came to 12 bases. The germline V gene has CDR1 MNHEY and CDR2 SVGEGT. CDR3 length: 13 residues. In DNA form, the CDR3 reads TGTGCCAGCAGAAGACAGGCGTCCTATGGCTACACCTTC. It specifies CASRRQASYGYTF.

This clonotype showed up many times. The V call is TRBV28, the J call TRBJ2-2, with 12 nucleotides matching TRBD2. CDR3 length: 17 amino acids. The germline gives CDR1 MDHEN, CDR2 SYDVKM. Trimming at V came to 5 bases and at J to 0 bases, leaving 4 bases not matched to a gene. The CDR3 bases are TGTGCCAGCAGTCTCCGGACTAGCGGGGCGAACACCGGGGAGCTGTTTTTT. It is translated as CASSLRTSGANTGELFF. Supplemented by reference TRBV28 and TRBJ2-2, the full variable domain reads DVKVTQSSRYLVKRTGEKVFLECVQDMDHENMFWYRQDPGLGLRLIYFSYDVKMKEKGDIPEGYSVSREKKERFSLILESASTNQTSMYLCASSLRTSGANTGELFFGEGSRLTVL.

The chain links TRBV5-1 to TRBJ2-2; 9 bases line up with TRBD2. After removal of 4 bases from V and 5 bases from J, the junction contained 6 bases not matched to a gene. The CDR3 runs to 15 residues. CDR1 SGHRS and CDR2 YFSETQ come from the germline V gene. The CDR3 DNA follows: TGCGCCAGCAGCCAAGGCGCGGGGGGGACCGGGGAGCTGTTTTTT. It codes for CASSQGAGGTGELFF.

V gene TRBV20-1 combines with J gene TRBJ2-1, with TRBD1 matching over 9 bases. V shed 8 bases and J 2 bases; nucleotides not matched to a gene: 10. The CDR3 sequence is 15 residues long. Germline values: CDR1 DFQATT, CDR2 SNEGSKA (reference sequence). The CDR3 region is CSSYYTGGTYNEQFF. The CDR3 DNA reads as TGCAGTTCTTACTACACAGGGGGCACCTACAATGAGCAGTTCTTC.

This clonotype was seen at least ten times. The genes are TRBV28 and TRBJ2-3; no reliable D call. The V gene lost 7 bases and the J gene lost 7 bases, with 21 bases spanning the gap. CDR3 length: 15 residues. Germline CDR1 reads MDHEN; CDR2 reads SYDVKM. The DNA for the CDR3 is TGTGCCAGCACCGTAAGTTGGACCCTAGGGCATACGCAGTATTTT. As protein: CASTVSWTLGHTQYF.

This clonotype turned up a few times. V and J are TRBV6-2 or TRBV6-3 and TRBJ2-7; TRBD2 is a possible D gene (6 bases). Between the trimmed V and J ends, which lost 0 bases and 4 bases, there was a span of 13 bases. CDR1 and CDR2 (germline): MNHEY, SVGEGT. CDR3 length equals 15 residues. CDR3 sequence: CASSYSREAGYEQYF. In nucleotides, the CDR3 is TGTGCCAGCAGTTACTCTCGGGAAGCGGGTTACGAGCAGTACTTC.

This clonotype has ten or more counts. The chain is built from TRBV27 and TRBJ1-1; D uncertain. This CDR3 region has 14 residues. Trimming took 3 bases from V and 4 from J, leaving 12 bases between them. Germline CDR1 and CDR2: MNHEY and SMNVEV (reference sequence). This CDR3 reads CASSFGQPFTEAFF. The CDR3 DNA reads TGTGCCAGCAGTTTTGGGCAGCCGTTCACTGAAGCTTTCTTT.

This clonotype was detected ten times or more. This rearrangement joins TRBV28 to TRBJ1-6, with D possibly being TRBD1 (5 bases). CDR1 and CDR2 (germline): MDHEN, SYDVKM. The CDR3 runs to 15 residues. Between the trimmed V and J ends, which lost 5 bases and 7 bases, there was a span of 15 bases. The chain's CDR3 is CASSGGTLRNSPLHF. CDR3 sequence (DNA): TGTGCCAGCAGTGGCGGGACTCTTCGAAATTCACCCCTCCACTTT.